This T cell receptor beta chain was profiled in a study of radiotherapy plus CTLA-4 blockade in lung cancer. Study-level points and caveats: Peripheral blood showed expansion of tumor-derived TCR clones after radiotherapy and ipilimumab. Early shifts in blood T cell clones, with interferon-beta, reportedly predicted response best.

CTLA-4 blockade using ipilimumab, together with focal radiation, was received by patients with chemo-refractory metastatic non-small-cell lung cancer. The data were produced by immunoSEQ multiplex PCR, yet TCRdb's version contains in-frame clones alone and is incomplete. The sample contains approximately 85,000 clones, approximately 83% of which appear only once. The CDR3 totals 15 residues. CDR1 and CDR2 (germline): LGHNA, YSLEER. V was clipped by 4 bases and J by 1 base, with 12 bases between them. About this clone itself: Its specificity is unknown.

This TCR derives from a human donor with non-small cell lung cancer who had a partial response to radiotherapy plus ipilimumab. The rearrangement joins TRBV4-3 to TRBJ2-3, with D unclear. The starting material was peripheral blood, obtained from a patient treated with radiotherapy plus ipilimumab. CDR3 in DNA: TGCGCCAGCAGCCCCGGAGCGTCGGGCACAGATACGCAGTATTTT. As protein: CASSPGASGTDTQYF.